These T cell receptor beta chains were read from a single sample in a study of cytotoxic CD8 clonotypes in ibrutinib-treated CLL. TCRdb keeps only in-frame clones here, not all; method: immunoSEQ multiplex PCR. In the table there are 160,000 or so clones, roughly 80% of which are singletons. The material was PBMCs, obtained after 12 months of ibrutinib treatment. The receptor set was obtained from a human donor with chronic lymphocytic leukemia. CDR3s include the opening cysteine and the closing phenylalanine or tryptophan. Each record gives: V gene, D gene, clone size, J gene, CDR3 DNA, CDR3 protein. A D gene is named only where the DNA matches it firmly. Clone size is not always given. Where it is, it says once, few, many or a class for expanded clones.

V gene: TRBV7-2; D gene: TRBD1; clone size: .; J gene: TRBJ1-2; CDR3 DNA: TGTGCCAGCAGCTTAGACAGGGGGGAATCCAACACCTTC; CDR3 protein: CASSLDRGESNTF
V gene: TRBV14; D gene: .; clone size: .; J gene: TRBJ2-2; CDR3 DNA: TGTGCCAGCAGCCAAGATCTAGGGCGTGCCGGGGAGCTGTTTTTT; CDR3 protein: CASSQDLGRAGELFF
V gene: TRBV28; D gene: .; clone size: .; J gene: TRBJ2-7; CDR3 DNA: TGTGCCAGCGGTAAAGGGGGCTCCTACGAGCAGTACTTC; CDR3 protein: CASGKGGSYEQYF
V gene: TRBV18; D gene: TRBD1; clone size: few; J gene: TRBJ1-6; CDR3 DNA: TGTGCCAGCTCACCACAATACGGACAGGGAGGATCACCCCTCCACTTT; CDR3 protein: CASSPQYGQGGSPLHF
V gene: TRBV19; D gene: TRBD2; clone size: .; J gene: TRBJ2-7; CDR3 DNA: TGTGCCAGTAGTATCGGGCTAGCGGGGGCCTACGAGCAGTACTTC; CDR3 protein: CASSIGLAGAYEQYF
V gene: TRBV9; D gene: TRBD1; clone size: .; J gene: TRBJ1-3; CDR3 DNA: TGTGCCAGCAGCGGAGGACAGACAGGGAGGGCTGGAAACACCATATATTTT; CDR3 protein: CASSGGQTGRAGNTIYF
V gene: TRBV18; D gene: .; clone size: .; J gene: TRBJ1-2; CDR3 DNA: TGTGCCAGCTCACCAGTAATTGGCTATGGCTACACCTTC; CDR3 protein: CASSPVIGYGYTF
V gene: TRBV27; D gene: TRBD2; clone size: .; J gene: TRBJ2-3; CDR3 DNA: TGTGCCAGCAGTCCTTGGGGGGCGGGGGGCCGAGATACGCAGTATTTT; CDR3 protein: CASSPWGAGGRDTQYF
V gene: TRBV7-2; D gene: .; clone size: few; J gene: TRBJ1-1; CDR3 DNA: TGTGCCGCCCGGCGGGACACTGAAGCTTTCTTT; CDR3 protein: CAARRDTEAFF
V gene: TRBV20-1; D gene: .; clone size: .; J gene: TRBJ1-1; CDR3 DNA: TGCAGTGCTATAAAGAACACTGAAGCTTTCTTT; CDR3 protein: CSAIKNTEAFF
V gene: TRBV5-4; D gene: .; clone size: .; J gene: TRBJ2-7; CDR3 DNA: TGCGCCAGCAGCCAAGATCCCCATTACGAGCAGTACTTC; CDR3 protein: CASSQDPHYEQYF
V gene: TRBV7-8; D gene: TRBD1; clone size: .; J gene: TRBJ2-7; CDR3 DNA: TGTGCCAGCAGCAAAGAAGGACAGGGGGCGGTCTACGAGCAGTACTTC; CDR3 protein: CASSKEGQGAVYEQYF
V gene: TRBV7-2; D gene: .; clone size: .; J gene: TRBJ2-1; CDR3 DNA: TGTGCCAGCAGCTTAGAGGGGTCGCTTGATGAGCAGTTCTTC; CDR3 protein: CASSLEGSLDEQFF
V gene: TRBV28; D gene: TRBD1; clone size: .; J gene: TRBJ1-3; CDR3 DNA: TGTGCCAGCAGCCCGACAGGGGGGGTGGGAAACACCATATATTTT; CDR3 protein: CASSPTGGVGNTIYF
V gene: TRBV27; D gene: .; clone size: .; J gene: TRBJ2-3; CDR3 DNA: TGTGCCAGCAGTCTTTATCTGGCGGTGAGCACAGATACGCAGTATTTT; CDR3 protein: CASSLYLAVSTDTQYF
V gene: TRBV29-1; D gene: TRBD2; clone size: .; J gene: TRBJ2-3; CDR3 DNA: TGCAGCGCCCTGACGGGCGGGAGCGGGGATACGCAGTATTTT; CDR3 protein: CSALTGGSGDTQYF
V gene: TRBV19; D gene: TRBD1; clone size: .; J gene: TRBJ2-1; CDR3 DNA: TGTGCCAGTACAACCGGACAGGCCAGGGGGCAGTTCTTC; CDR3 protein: CASTTGQARGQFF
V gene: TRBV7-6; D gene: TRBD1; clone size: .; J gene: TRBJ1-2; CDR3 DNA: TGTGCCAGCAGCTTAGGGGGAGGACAGGGCACCTTC; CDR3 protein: CASSLGGGQGTF
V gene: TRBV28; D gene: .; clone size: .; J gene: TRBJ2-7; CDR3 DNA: TGTGCCAGCAGTTTTGGCGGGGCCCCTACCTACGAGCAGTACTTC; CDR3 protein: CASSFGGAPTYEQYF
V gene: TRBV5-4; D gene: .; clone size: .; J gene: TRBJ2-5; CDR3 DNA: TGTGCCAGCAGAATTTCCCTAGGAGAGACCCAGTACTTC; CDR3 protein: CASRISLGETQYF
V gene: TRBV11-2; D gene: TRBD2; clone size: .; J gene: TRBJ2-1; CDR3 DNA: TGTGCCAGCAGCTTAGATGGACTAGCGGGGGCCCAACCCTTATACAATGAGCAGTTCTTC; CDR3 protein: CASSLDGLAGAQPLYNEQFF
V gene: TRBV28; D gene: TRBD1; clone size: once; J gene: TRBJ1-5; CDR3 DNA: TGTGCCAGCAGTTTCCCGCCAGGGGGTGCGGACGGGCCCCAGCATTTT; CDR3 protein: CASSFPPGGADGPQHF
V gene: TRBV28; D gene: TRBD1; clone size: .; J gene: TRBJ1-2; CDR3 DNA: TGTGCCAGCAGTCGCATAGGGACAGGGGGCTATGGCTACACCTTC; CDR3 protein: CASSRIGTGGYGYTF
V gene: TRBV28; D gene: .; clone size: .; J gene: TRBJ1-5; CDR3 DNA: TGTGCCAGCAGTTACCAGCCCCAGCATTTT; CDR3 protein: CASSYQPQHF
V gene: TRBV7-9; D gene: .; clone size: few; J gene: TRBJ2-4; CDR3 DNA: TGTGCCAGCAGCCCCGGGACGGAAAACATTCAGTACTTC; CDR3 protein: CASSPGTENIQYF
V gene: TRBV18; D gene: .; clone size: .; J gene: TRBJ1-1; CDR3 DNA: TGTGCCAGCTCTTTTGACAAGAACACTGAAGCTTTCTTT; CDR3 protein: CASSFDKNTEAFF
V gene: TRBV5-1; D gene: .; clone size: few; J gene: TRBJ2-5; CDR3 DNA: TGCGCCAGCAGCTTGTCGGCGGAGAGAGGGACCCAGTACTTC; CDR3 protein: CASSLSAERGTQYF
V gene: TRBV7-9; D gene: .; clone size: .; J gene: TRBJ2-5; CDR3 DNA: TGTGCCAGCACCCCTAGCATGGCCGCCCAAGAGACCCAGTACTTC; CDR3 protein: CASTPSMAAQETQYF
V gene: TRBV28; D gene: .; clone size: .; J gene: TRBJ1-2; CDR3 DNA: TGTGCCAGCAGGGGGCATGGCTACACCTTC; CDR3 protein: CASRGHGYTF
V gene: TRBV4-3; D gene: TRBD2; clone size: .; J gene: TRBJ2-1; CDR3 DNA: TGCGCCAGCAGCCCACTTAACCACCAGGGACTAGCGGGCGGTGAGCAGTTCTTC; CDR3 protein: CASSPLNHQGLAGGEQFF
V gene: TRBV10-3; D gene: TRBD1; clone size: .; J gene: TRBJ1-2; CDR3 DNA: TGTGCCATCAGTCCTACAGGGGATTATGGCTACACCTTC; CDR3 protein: CAISPTGDYGYTF
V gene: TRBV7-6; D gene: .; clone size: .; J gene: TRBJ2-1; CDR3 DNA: TGTGCCAGCAGCTTAGAAAGTTGGTACAATGAGCAGTTCTTC; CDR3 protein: CASSLESWYNEQFF
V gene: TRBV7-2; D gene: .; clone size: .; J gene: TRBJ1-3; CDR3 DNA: TGTGCCAGCAGCGGGACGGGGCCGGGGGGAAACACCATATATTTT; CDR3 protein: CASSGTGPGGNTIYF
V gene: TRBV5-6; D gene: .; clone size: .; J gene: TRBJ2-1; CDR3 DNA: TGTGCCAGCAGCCTCTCAAGGAATGAGCAGTTCTTC; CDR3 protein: CASSLSRNEQFF
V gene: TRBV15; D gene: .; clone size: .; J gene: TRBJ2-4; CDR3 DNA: TGTGCCACCAGCAGAGAACAGGGTTCCAAAAACATTCAGTACTTC; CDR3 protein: CATSREQGSKNIQYF
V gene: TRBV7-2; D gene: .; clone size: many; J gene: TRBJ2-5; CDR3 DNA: TGTGCCAGCAGCTTAGGGAACGATGAGACCCAGTACTTC; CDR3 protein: CASSLGNDETQYF
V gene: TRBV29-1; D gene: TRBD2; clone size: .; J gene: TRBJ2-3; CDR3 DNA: TGCACCACTAGCGGGGTCCAGCGAGATACGCAGTATTTT; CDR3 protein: CTTSGVQRDTQYF
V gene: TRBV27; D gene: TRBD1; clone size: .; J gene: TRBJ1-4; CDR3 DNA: TGTGCCAGCAGGTCACAGGGGGCAAGGAGTGAAAAACTGTTTTTT; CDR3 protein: CASRSQGARSEKLFF
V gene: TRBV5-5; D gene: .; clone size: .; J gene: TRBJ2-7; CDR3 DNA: TGTGCCAGCAGCTTTGAAGGGGGGCGGAATTACGAGCAGTACTTC; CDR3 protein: CASSFEGGRNYEQYF
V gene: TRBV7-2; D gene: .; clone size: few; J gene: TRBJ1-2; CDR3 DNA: TGTGCCAGCAGCTTAGGACTAGTCAACTATGGCTACACCTTC; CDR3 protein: CASSLGLVNYGYTF
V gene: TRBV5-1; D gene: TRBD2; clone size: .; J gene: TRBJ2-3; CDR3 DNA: TGCGCCAGCAACCGGGGACTAGCGGGGGGGCCGACAGATACGCAGTATTTT; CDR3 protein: CASNRGLAGGPTDTQYF
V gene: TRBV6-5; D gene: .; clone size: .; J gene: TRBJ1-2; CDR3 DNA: TGTGCCAGCAGTCGAACAGGGCTCGGATATGGCTACACCTTC; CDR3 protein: CASSRTGLGYGYTF
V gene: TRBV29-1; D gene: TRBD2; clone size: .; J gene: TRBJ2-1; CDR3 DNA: TGCAGCGTTGAAGTAGCGGGGAGAACGCCCTCCTACAATGAGCAGTTCTTC; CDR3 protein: CSVEVAGRTPSYNEQFF
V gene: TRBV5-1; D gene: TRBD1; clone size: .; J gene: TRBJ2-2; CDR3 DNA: TGCGCCAGCAGCTTCGAAGCTCAGGGGGCGGGGAACACCGGGGAGCTGTTTTTT; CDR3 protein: CASSFEAQGAGNTGELFF
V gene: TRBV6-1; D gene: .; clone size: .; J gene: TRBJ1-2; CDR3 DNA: TGTGCCAGTTCGGAAACCCATAACTATGGCTACACCTTC; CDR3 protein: CASSETHNYGYTF
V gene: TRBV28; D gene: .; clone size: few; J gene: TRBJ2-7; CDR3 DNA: TGTGCCAGCAGCGGAGGCTACGAGCAGTACTTC; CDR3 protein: CASSGGYEQYF
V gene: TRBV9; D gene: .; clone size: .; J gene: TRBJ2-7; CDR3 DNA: TGTGCCAGCAGCGTAGATTTAGGGTCCTACGAGCAGTACTTC; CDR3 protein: CASSVDLGSYEQYF
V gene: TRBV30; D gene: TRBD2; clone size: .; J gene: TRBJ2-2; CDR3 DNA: TGTGCCTGGGGGCTAAGGGGACTAGCGGGGGCCGGGGAGCTGTTTTTT; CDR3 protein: CAWGLRGLAGAGELFF
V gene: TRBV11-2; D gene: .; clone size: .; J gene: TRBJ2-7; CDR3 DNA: TGTGCCAGCAGCTTAGACCCCATCTCCTACGAGCAGTACTTC; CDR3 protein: CASSLDPISYEQYF